This T cell receptor (beta chain) is from a study of blood T cell repertoires in COVID-19. Study details: Whether acute or convalescent, the COVID-19 samples came from the United States, Italy and Spain.

Regarding this clone: The same CDR3 also results from other DNA sequences found in this sample.

Assay: immunoSEQ multiplex PCR; the TCRdb copy retains only in-frame clones and omits some. The sample includes fewer than 250,000 clones, 80% to 90% of them seen just once. The germline CDR1 and CDR2 sequences are SGHTA and FQGNSA. The CDR3 runs 13 residues. V lost 5 bases and J 4 bases, leaving 11 bases between the germline ends. The chain links TRBV7-2 to TRBJ1-2; no definite D call. The origin of this receptor is a woman aged 25 to 39 with acute COVID-19. The sequencing input was PBMCs or T cells enriched from blood (not recorded which). The CDR3 reads CASSAGVLYGYTF. As DNA, the CDR3 is TGTGCCAGCAGCGCCGGGGTTCTCTATGGCTACACCTTC.